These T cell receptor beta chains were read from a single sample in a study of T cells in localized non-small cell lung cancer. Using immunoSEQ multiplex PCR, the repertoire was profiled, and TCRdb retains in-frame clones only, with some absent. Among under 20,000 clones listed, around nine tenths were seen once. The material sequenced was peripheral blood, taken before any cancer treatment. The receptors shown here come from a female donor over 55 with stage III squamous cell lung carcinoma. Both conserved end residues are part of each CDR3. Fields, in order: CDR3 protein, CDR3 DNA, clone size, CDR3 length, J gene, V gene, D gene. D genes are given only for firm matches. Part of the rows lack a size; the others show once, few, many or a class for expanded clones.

CDR3aa: CATSDRMINQPQHF
CDR3nt: TGTGCCACCTCGGACAGGATGATCAACCAGCCCCAGCATTTT
abundance: few
len: 14
j_gene: TRBJ1-5
v_gene: TRBV19
d_gene: TRBD1

CDR3aa: CASRKTGTANTGELFF
CDR3nt: TGCGCCAGCAGAAAAACCGGGACGGCGAACACCGGGGAGCTGTTTTTT
abundance: .
len: 16
j_gene: TRBJ2-2
v_gene: TRBV5-1
d_gene: .

CDR3aa: CASTPGGLGGYTF
CDR3nt: TGTGCCAGCACACCAGGGGGCCTCGGTGGCTACACCTTC
abundance: .
len: 13
j_gene: TRBJ1-2
v_gene: TRBV27
d_gene: TRBD1

CDR3aa: CASSALGQGNQPQHF
CDR3nt: TGTGCCAGCAGTGCCCTGGGACAGGGGAATCAGCCCCAGCATTTT
abundance: .
len: 15
j_gene: TRBJ1-5
v_gene: TRBV6-1
d_gene: TRBD1

CDR3aa: CASSGKMDRGLVYEQYF
CDR3nt: TGTGCCAGCAGTGGTAAGATGGACAGGGGGCTAGTCTACGAGCAGTACTTC
abundance: .
len: 17
j_gene: TRBJ2-7
v_gene: TRBV28
d_gene: TRBD1

CDR3aa: CASSRRRQGLTYGYTF
CDR3nt: TGTGCCAGTAGTAGGAGGCGGCAGGGCCTCACCTATGGCTACACCTTC
abundance: .
len: 16
j_gene: TRBJ1-2
v_gene: TRBV19
d_gene: .

CDR3aa: CATMPGNTEAFF
CDR3nt: TGTGCCACCATGCCCGGGAACACTGAAGCTTTCTTT
abundance: .
len: 12
j_gene: TRBJ1-1
v_gene: TRBV19
d_gene: .

CDR3aa: CASSLGQSGNTIYF
CDR3nt: TGTGCCAGCAGCTTAGGGCAGAGCGGAAACACCATATATTTT
abundance: .
len: 14
j_gene: TRBJ1-3
v_gene: TRBV7-3
d_gene: .

CDR3aa: CASSQGLRTEAFF
CDR3nt: TGTGCCAGCAGTCAGGGGTTACGCACTGAAGCTTTCTTT
abundance: .
len: 13
j_gene: TRBJ1-1
v_gene: TRBV11-2
d_gene: .

CDR3aa: CASSTSRENEQYF
CDR3nt: TGTGCCAGCAGCACCTCTCGGGAAAACGAGCAGTACTTC
abundance: .
len: 13
j_gene: TRBJ2-7
v_gene: TRBV21-1
d_gene: .

CDR3aa: CASSVGWGDSAGPNYGYTF
CDR3nt: TGTGCCAGCAGCGTAGGATGGGGGGATAGCGCAGGACCCAACTATGGCTACACCTTC
abundance: .
len: 19
j_gene: TRBJ1-2
v_gene: TRBV9
d_gene: .

CDR3aa: CASRLAGADTQYF
CDR3nt: TGTGCCAGTCGACTAGCGGGAGCCGATACGCAGTATTTT
abundance: .
len: 13
j_gene: TRBJ2-3
v_gene: TRBV19
d_gene: TRBD2

CDR3aa: CAWKAGSYNEQFF
CDR3nt: TGTGCCTGGAAGGCCGGGAGCTACAATGAGCAGTTCTTC
abundance: .
len: 13
j_gene: TRBJ2-1
v_gene: TRBV30
d_gene: .

CDR3aa: CASSPFPRTRGAGNTIYF
CDR3nt: TGTGCCAGCTCACCATTCCCTCGCACCAGGGGCGCTGGAAACACCATATATTTT
abundance: .
len: 18
j_gene: TRBJ1-3
v_gene: TRBV18
d_gene: .

CDR3aa: CASSEASSYQETQYF
CDR3nt: TGTGCCAGCAGTGAAGCTTCCAGCTACCAAGAGACCCAGTACTTC
abundance: .
len: 15
j_gene: TRBJ2-5
v_gene: TRBV6-1
d_gene: .

CDR3aa: CASSEQGGRGNEQFF
CDR3nt: TGCGCCAGCAGTGAGCAAGGCGGGAGGGGAAATGAGCAGTTCTTC
abundance: .
len: 15
j_gene: TRBJ2-1
v_gene: TRBV10-1
d_gene: TRBD2

CDR3aa: CASSESNYGYTF
CDR3nt: TGTGCCAGCAGTGAGAGTAACTATGGCTACACCTTC
abundance: .
len: 12
j_gene: TRBJ1-2
v_gene: TRBV6-1
d_gene: .

CDR3aa: CASSVLAGGPTDTQYF
CDR3nt: TGTGCCAGCAGTGTCCTAGCGGGAGGGCCAACAGATACGCAGTATTTT
abundance: few
len: 16
j_gene: TRBJ2-3
v_gene: TRBV6-4
d_gene: TRBD2